This T cell receptor beta chain was captured by sequencing in a study of blood T cell repertoires in COVID-19. Study context: Spain, Italy and the United States supplied samples that represented acute and convalescent COVID-19. In each case, the material was cDNA or gDNA derived from T cells, B-cell-depleted T cells, or PBMCs.

Authors' data handling: The authors estimated nucleated cell counts from reference gene primer amplification. Assay: immunoSEQ multiplex PCR; the TCRdb copy retains only in-frame clones and omits some. V, J and clone size were drawn from that table, and D and trimming were deduced from the DNA. The sample contains 200,000 to 250,000 clones, 65% to 85% of which appear only once. Material for sequencing was peripheral blood. The TCR comes from a human donor in a cohort sampled during active COVID-19.

The CDR3 protein is CASSLEGLAGGETQYF. CDR3 nucleotide sequence: TGCGCCAGCAGCTTGGAGGGACTAGCGGGGGGTGAGACCCAGTACTTC. The genes are TRBV5-1 and TRBJ2-5; 15 bases match TRBD2. Germline-derived CDR1 and CDR2 are SGHRS and YFSETQ. The CDR3 runs to 16 residues. Trimming at V came to 0 bases and at J to 5 bases, leaving 2 bases not matched to a gene. The full variable domain, rest sourced from reference TRBV5-1 and TRBJ2-5, is KAGVTQTPRYLIKTRGQQVTLSCSPISGHRSVSWYQQTPGQGLQFLFEYFSETQRNKGNFPGRFSGRQFSNSRSEMNVSTLELGDSALYLCASSLEGLAGGETQYFGPGTRLLVL.